A single sample is the source of the 30 T cell receptor beta chains below, sequenced in a study of blood T cell repertoires in COVID-19. Measured with immunoSEQ multiplex PCR; TCRdb has only the in-frame clones, and not every one. The sample shows approximately 27,000 clones, roughly 89% of them seen only once. Material: peripheral blood. These receptors were collected from a human donor with acute or convalescent COVID-19. The donor label of this sample is uncertain.

The J gene is TRBJ1-1, the V gene TRBV9, with 10 bases that match TRBD1. The CDR3 sequence is 15 residues long. The junction had 6 bases not matched to a gene; V was cut back by 3 bases and J by 4 bases. CDR1 is SGDLS, CDR2 YYNGEE, per germline. The CDR3 DNA reads as TGTGCCAGCAGCGCCGGGACAGGGGTGGCCACTGAAGCTTTCTTT. Its translation: CASSAGTGVATEAFF.

This chain joins TRBV5-1 and TRBJ2-6; 8 nucleotides match TRBD1. CDR1 SGHRS and CDR2 YFSETQ come from the germline V gene. The V gene end was trimmed by 7 bases and the J gene end by 0 bases; junction bases not matched to a gene: 6. The CDR3 is made up of 16 amino acids. The CDR3 bases are TGCGCCAGCGGACAGGGCACCCTCTCTGGGGCCAACGTCCTGACTTTC. Encoded protein: CASGQGTLSGANVLTF.

The V and J genes are TRBV3-1 (or the pseudogene TRBV3-2) and TRBJ1-5; tentative D call: TRBD1 (5 bases). From germline, CDR1 is LGHDT and CDR2 YNNKEL (reference sequence). The CDR3 contains 13 residues. V lost 0 bases and J 6 bases, leaving 6 bases between the germline ends. The CDR3 region is CASSQDQGQPQHF. The CDR3 region has the DNA TGTGCCAGCAGCCAAGATCAGGGTCAGCCCCAGCATTTT.

This clone was seen only a few times. This chain connects TRBV5-4 to TRBJ1-1; no reliable D call. The CDR3 consists of 10 residues. V was clipped by 9 bases and J by 4 bases, with 7 bases between them. Looked up from germline, CDR1 is SGHNT and CDR2 is YYREEE (reference sequence). The CDR3 DNA reads as TGTGCCATGACGGGCACTGAAGCTTTCTTT. Its translation: CAMTGTEAFF.

The J gene is TRBJ1-6, the V gene TRBV7-8; 8 bases align to TRBD1. Germline trimming cut 4 bases from V and 2 bases from J; bases unmatched to any gene: 7. Germline lookup yields CDR1 SGHVS and CDR2 FQNEAQ. The CDR3 is 17 residues long. For the CDR3, the DNA is TGTGCCAGCAGCTCCGACAGGGGTCTCACCTATAATTCACCCCTCCACTTT. This translates into CASSSDRGLTYNSPLHF.

The genes are TRBV4-3 and TRBJ1-2; D not resolved. This CDR3 region has 17 residues. The V end was cut by 0 bases, the J end by 8 bases, with 22 bases between. The germline V gene has CDR1 LGHNA and CDR2 YSLEER. For the CDR3, the DNA is TGCGCCAGCAGCCAAGATCACCCTTCGGGTGCGGTGTTGGGCTACACCTTC. Its translation: CASSQDHPSGAVLGYTF.

The chain uses TRBV5-1 and TRBJ2-2; 9 bases fit TRBD1. The CDR3 totals 14 residues. The V segment lost 4 bases and the J segment 5 bases; nucleotides outside the gene matches: 3. Germline values: CDR1 SGHRS, CDR2 YFSETQ. The CDR3 DNA reads as TGCGCCAGCAGCCGACAGGGGGGAACCGGGGAGCTGTTTTTT. Amino acids: CASSRQGGTGELFF.

In DNA form, the CDR3 reads TGTGCCAGCTCCGGGACTAGCTACCCTTACAATGAGCAGTTCTTC. As protein: CASSGTSYPYNEQFF. The gene calls are TRBV3-1 (or the pseudogene TRBV3-2) and TRBJ2-1; 9 nucleotides agree with TRBD2. Trimming took 8 bases from V and 4 from J; bases not matched to a gene: 9. The CDR3 extends over 15 amino acids. Per germline, CDR1 LGHDT and CDR2 YNNKEL (reference sequence).

The rearrangement links TRBV5-1 to TRBJ2-1, with TRBD2 matching 9 bases. The CDR3 has 16 residues. Germline V lookup: CDR1 SGHRS, CDR2 YFSETQ. V dropped 4 bases and J dropped 5; count of bases not matched to a gene: 10. DNA for the CDR3: TGCGCCAGCAGCCGAATAGCGGGAGTGCGGGACAATGAGCAGTTCTTC. The encoded protein is CASSRIAGVRDNEQFF.

The DNA for the CDR3 is TGTGCCAGCAGTCTGCCCCCGACAGGAACACTGTTTTTT. Protein sequence: CASSLPPTGTLFF. This rearrangement joins TRBV6-1 to TRBJ1-4, with D perhaps TRBD1 (6 bases). Looked up from germline, CDR1 is MNHNS and CDR2 is SASEGT. Trimming left V 5 bases short and J 13 bases short, with 17 bases between. This CDR3 comprises 13 residues.

CDR3: CAIARGVADTQYF. DNA for the CDR3: TGTGCCATCGCACGGGGGGTCGCGGATACGCAGTATTTT. The V gene is TRBV19, the J gene TRBJ2-3, with 7 positions matching TRBD2. Per the germline V gene, CDR1 is LNHDA and CDR2 is SQIVND (reference sequence). V was pared by 10 bases and J by 6 bases, with 10 bases of the junction left unmatched. This CDR3 contains 13 residues.

The chain recombines TRBV5-1 with TRBJ2-3; D gene ambiguous. This CDR3 has 13 residues. V lost 5 bases, J lost 0 bases, and 7 bases lay in between. In germline, CDR1 is SGHRS, CDR2 YFSETQ. CDR3: CASRGESTDTQYF. The CDR3 DNA sequence: TGCGCCAGCAGGGGCGAAAGCACAGATACGCAGTATTTT.

The V gene is TRBV5-1, the J gene TRBJ1-5; TRBD1 aligns across 10 bases. The CDR3 runs 14 residues. V lost 0 bases and J lost 9; bases outside the gene matches: 3. Looked up from germline, CDR1 is SGHRS and CDR2 is YFSETQ. DNA of the CDR3: TGCGCCAGCAGCTTGGGGACAGGGGGTCTGCCCCAGCATTTT. Translated, it gives CASSLGTGGLPQHF.

This chain connects TRBV7-3 to TRBJ2-2; 8 bases are shared with TRBD1. From germline, CDR1 is SGHTA and CDR2 FQGTGA. J gave up 6 bases and V 5 bases, and 11 bases lay outside the gene matches. The CDR3 runs to 16 residues. The CDR3 here is CASSPRTGSPAGELFF. The DNA for the CDR3 is TGTGCCAGCAGCCCACGGACAGGGAGTCCAGCCGGGGAGCTGTTTTTT.

This clone was counted only a few times. The chain has TRBV10-3 and TRBJ2-5, with 7 bases lining up with TRBD1. The CDR3 consists of 16 residues. V gave up 6 bases and J gave up 1 base; unmatched junction bases: 11. In germline, CDR1 is ENHRY, CDR2 SYGVKD. The CDR3 spells CAISSEKTGTQETQYF. DNA for the CDR3: TGTGCCATCAGCTCAGAAAAGACAGGGACCCAAGAGACCCAGTACTTC.

The DNA for the CDR3 is TGTCCCGGGACAGATCACGAGCAGTACTTC. Residues: CPGTDHEQYF. The rearrangement uses TRBV7-6 and TRBJ2-7; TRBD1 agrees at 7 bases. CDR1 and CDR2 from the germline V gene are SGHVS and FNYEAQ. CDR3 length: 10 amino acids.

The V and J genes are TRBV18 and TRBJ1-6; 7 bases agree with TRBD1. Per the germline V gene, CDR1 is KGHSH and CDR2 is LQKENI. With 6 bases clipped from V and 4 bases from J, the junction kept 9 bases outside the gene matches. The CDR3 is 16 residues long. The CDR3 protein is CASSHNRGEYNSPLHF. For the CDR3, the DNA is TGTGCCAGCTCCCACAACAGGGGAGAATATAATTCACCCCTCCACTTT.

The chain uses TRBV11-3 and TRBJ2-2, with D perhaps matching TRBD2 (5 bases). Germline CDR1 reads SGHNT; CDR2 reads YENEEA. The V gene lost 5 bases and the J gene lost 1 base, with 14 bases spanning the gap. This CDR3 is built from 16 residues. CDR3 residues: CASSKKAGGNTGELFF. As DNA, the CDR3 is TGTGCCAGCAGCAAGAAGGCCGGAGGGAACACCGGGGAGCTGTTTTTT.

The CDR3 sequence is CASSLAGSSGGWETQYF. For the CDR3, the DNA is TGTGCCAGCAGCTTAGCCGGGTCTAGCGGGGGTTGGGAGACCCAGTACTTC. The V and J genes are TRBV7-2 and TRBJ2-5, with 10 bases lining up with TRBD2. V shed 0 bases and J 5 bases; nucleotides not matched to a gene: 9. The CDR3 sequence is 17 residues long. CDR1 and CDR2 (germline): SGHTA, FQGNSA.

The J gene is TRBJ1-3, the V gene TRBV5-4, with TRBD1 identical over 9 bases. CDR1 SGHNT and CDR2 YYREEE come from the germline V gene (reference sequence). V was clipped by 6 bases and J by 4 bases; unmatched bases: 5. The CDR3 length is 14 residues. The CDR3 bases are TGTGCCAGCACCGACAGGGGGGTAGGAAACACCATATATTTT. Its translation: CASTDRGVGNTIYF.

CDR3 amino acids: CASSFGSTVTTGNTIYF. The CDR3 coding sequence is TGCGCCAGCAGTTTTGGGTCGACAGTTACTACTGGAAACACCATATATTTT. This chain joins TRBV23-1 and TRBJ1-3, with a tentative D call TRBD1 (5 bases). TRBV23-1 is given ORF status, its function remaining uncertain. This CDR3 has 17 residues. V shed 5 bases and J shed 2 bases, with 19 bases lying between them.

The chain joins TRBV7-2 to TRBJ1-2; 7 bases match TRBD1. Per the germline V gene, CDR1 is SGHTA and CDR2 is FQGNSA. The CDR3 is 14 amino acids. V trimming: 5 bases; J trimming: 8 bases; junction bases outside the gene matches: 11. In nucleotides, the CDR3 is TGTGCCAGCAGCGCGTCGACAGGGTTCCGCGGCTACACCTTC. It is translated as CASSASTGFRGYTF.

Here the CDR3 DNA reads TGTGCCAGCAGCGCGCGAAGAGTGCGAGGATTATACAATGAGCAGTTCTTC. Its translation is CASSARRVRGLYNEQFF. This chain links TRBV7-2 with TRBJ2-1; D unresolved. V was pared by 5 bases and J by 4 bases, with 21 bases between. The CDR3 is 17 amino acids. Germline loops: CDR1 SGHTA, CDR2 FQGNSA.

The rearrangement uses TRBV18 and TRBJ2-3; D is undetermined. Trimming removed 2 bases from V and 0 bases from J, with 6 bases in between. CDR1 is KGHSH, CDR2 LQKENI, per germline. The CDR3 totals 14 residues. CDR3 amino acids: CASSPSVSTDTQYF. CDR3 DNA sequence: TGTGCCAGCTCACCATCGGTTAGCACAGATACGCAGTATTTT.

This clone has just a few counts. The chain carries TRBV19 and TRBJ2-1, with D possibly being TRBD1 (5 bases). V shed 6 bases and J shed 1 base, with 16 bases lying between them. Germline V gene data show CDR1 as LNHDA and CDR2 as SQIVND (reference sequence). The CDR3 is made up of 16 amino acids. As DNA, the CDR3 is TGTGCCAGTAGCAAAAAGCAGGGATTTTCCTACAATGAGCAGTTCTTC. The encoded protein is CASSKKQGFSYNEQFF.

The chain employs TRBV7-3 and TRBJ2-7; D is perhaps TRBD1 (5 bases). Trimming cost V 2 bases and J 3 bases, with 14 bases left between them. CDR1 is SGHTA and CDR2 is FQGTGA in the germline V gene. The CDR3 contains 15 residues. The CDR3 DNA reads TGTGCCAGCAGCTTATACGCAGGGCGCGACTACGAGCAGTACTTC. Protein: CASSLYAGRDYEQYF.

The V gene is TRBV24-1, the J gene TRBJ2-3, with a tentative D call TRBD1 (5 bases). Germline assignment: CDR1 KGHDR and CDR2 SFDVKD. CDR3 size: 16 residues. Trimming left V 3 bases short and J 0 bases short, with 12 bases between. CDR3 DNA sequence: TGTGCCACCAGTGATAAGGACCAGGGAAGCACAGATACGCAGTATTTT. This codes for CATSDKDQGSTDTQYF.

The V gene is TRBV19, the J gene TRBJ1-5; D perhaps matches TRBD1 (6 bases). This CDR3 is built from 14 residues. Trimming shortened V by 4 bases and J by 1 base, and 8 bases separated the two germline ends. CDR1 is LNHDA, CDR2 SQIVND, per germline (reference sequence). In nucleotides, the CDR3 is TGTGCCAGTAGTAAACAGGGAAGCAATCAGCCCCAGCATTTT. It encodes CASSKQGSNQPQHF.

This clone was seen only once. The V and J genes are TRBV4-3 and TRBJ1-2; D may be TRBD1 (5 bases). The CDR3 spans 16 residues. CDR1 is LGHNA, CDR2 YSLEER, per germline. Trimming removed 1 base from V and 0 bases from J, with 12 bases in between. The CDR3 region is CASSQVSGHSNYGYTF. In DNA form, the CDR3 reads TGCGCCAGCAGCCAAGTCTCAGGACATTCTAACTATGGCTACACCTTC.

J is TRBJ2-7 and V is TRBV2, with 7 bases fitting TRBD1. The CDR3 has 15 residues. V shed 5 bases, J shed 5 bases, and the junction held 12 bases outside the gene matches. CDR1 and CDR2 (germline): SNHLY, FYNNEI. For the CDR3, the DNA is TGTGCCAGCAGTTTACAGGGGACCCCCGGGAACGAGCAGTACTTC. Translated, it gives CASSLQGTPGNEQYF.